Included here is one T cell receptor beta chain sequence, with context. This entry is derived from a study of blood T cell repertoires in COVID-19. As for the study in general: Donors in the United States, Italy and Spain gave samples during acute or convalescent COVID-19. PBMCs, B-cell-depleted T cells, or T cells provided the cDNA or gDNA that made up the material.

One Seattle source followed patients from active infection through their disease course. Original analysis: From reference gene primer amplification, estimates of nucleated cell counts were derived. The table came from immunoSEQ multiplex PCR; TCRdb's copy has only in-frame clones and leaves some out. V, J and clone size are taken as reported in that table, and D and trimming were inferred from the DNA itself. The repertoire holds around 300,000 clones, with around 90% as singletons. V was shortened by 0 bases and J by 2 bases, with 10 bases between the two germline ends. The CDR3 extends over 15 amino acids. The germline CDR1 and CDR2 sequences are LNHNV and YYDKDF (reference sequence).

Specimen: peripheral blood. This receptor was identified in a woman aged 40 to 49 with COVID-19, enrolled during active disease. V usage is TRBV15 and J usage is TRBJ1-1; TRBD1 is a possible D gene (5 bases). CDR3 residues: CATSRDGTGNTEAFF. In nucleotides, the CDR3 is TGTGCCACCAGCAGAGACGGTACAGGTAACACTGAAGCTTTCTTT.